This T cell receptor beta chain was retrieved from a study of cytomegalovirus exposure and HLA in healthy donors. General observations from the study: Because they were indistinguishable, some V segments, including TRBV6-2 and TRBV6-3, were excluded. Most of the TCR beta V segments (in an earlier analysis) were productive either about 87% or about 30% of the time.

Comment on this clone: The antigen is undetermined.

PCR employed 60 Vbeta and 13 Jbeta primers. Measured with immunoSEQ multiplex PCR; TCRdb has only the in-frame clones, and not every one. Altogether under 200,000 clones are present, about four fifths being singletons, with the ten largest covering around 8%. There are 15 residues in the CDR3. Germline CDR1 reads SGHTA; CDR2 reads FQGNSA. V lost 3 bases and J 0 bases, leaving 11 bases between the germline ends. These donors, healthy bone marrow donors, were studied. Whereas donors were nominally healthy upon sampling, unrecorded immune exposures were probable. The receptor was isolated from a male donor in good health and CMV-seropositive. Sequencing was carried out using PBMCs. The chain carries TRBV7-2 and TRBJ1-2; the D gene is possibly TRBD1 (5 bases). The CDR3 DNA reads TGTGCCAGCAGCTTCATGGGGACTCCTAACTATGGCTACACCTTC. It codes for CASSFMGTPNYGYTF. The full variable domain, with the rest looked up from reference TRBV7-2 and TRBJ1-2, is GAGVSQSPSNKVTEKGKDVELRCDPISGHTALYWYRQSLGQGLEFLIYFQGNSAPDKSGLPSDRFSAERTGGSVSTLTIQRTQQEDSAVYLCASSFMGTPNYGYTFGSGTRLTVV.